Below are 29 T cell receptor beta chains sequenced from a single sample in a study of CD4 T cells in relation to SARS-CoV-2 and coronaviruses. Sequencing used immunoSEQ multiplex PCR; TCRdb keeps in-frame clones, though not all of them. The sample holds 35,000 to 40,000 clones, 70% to 90% seen once. Specimen: memory CD4+ T cells from PBMCs. Receptor source: an adult with COVID-19.

The chain carries TRBV3-1 (or the pseudogene TRBV3-2) and TRBJ2-1; D not resolved. V lost 1 base and J lost 5, with 18 bases in between. Germline V gene sequence: CDR1 LGHDT, CDR2 YNNKEL (reference sequence). The CDR3 spans 17 residues. The CDR3 DNA is TGTGCCAGCAGCCAAGCGACCCGAGCAGGCGATGACAATGAGCAGTTCTTC. Translation: CASSQATRAGDDNEQFF.

This clone was observed a handful of times. The rearrangement uses TRBV6-5 and TRBJ2-1; D ambiguous. The V gene's germline CDR1 is MNHEY and CDR2 SVGAGI. Trimming took off 7 bases at V and 1 base at J, with 14 bases between the two ends. The CDR3 runs 15 residues. CDR3 region: CASNRDITSYNEQFF. In DNA form, the CDR3 reads TGTGCCAGCAATCGTGACATAACATCCTACAATGAGCAGTTCTTC.

The chain uses TRBV28 and TRBJ1-4, with D unresolved. Trimming removed 5 bases from V and 0 bases from J, with 13 bases in between. The CDR3 extends over 16 amino acids. Germline CDR1 is MDHEN and CDR2 is SYDVKM. This CDR3 is CASSPYFSATNEKLFF. The CDR3 nucleotides are TGTGCCAGCAGTCCCTATTTCAGCGCAACTAATGAAAAACTGTTTTTT.

CDR3 protein: CASSYSLGPRGAFF. The DNA of the CDR3 is TGTGCCAGCAGTTACTCCTTAGGGCCGCGTGGAGCTTTCTTT. This sequence joins TRBV28 and TRBJ1-1; D is unresolved. V lost 4 bases to trimming and J lost 10 bases, with 19 bases between them. The length of the CDR3 is 14 residues. From germline, CDR1 is MDHEN and CDR2 SYDVKM.

V and J are TRBV6-5 and TRBJ2-7; 8 positions match TRBD1. J gave up 5 bases and V 6 bases, and 6 bases lay outside the gene matches. The CDR3 is 13 residues long. Per germline, CDR1 MNHEY and CDR2 SVGAGI. The CDR3 sequence: CASRDRVFHEQYF. For the CDR3, the DNA is TGTGCCAGCAGGGACAGGGTTTTCCACGAGCAGTACTTC.

The chain carries TRBV18 and TRBJ2-3; 7 bases align to TRBD1. The junction had 16 bases not matched to a gene; V was cut back by 3 bases and J by 7 bases. Germline CDR1 and CDR2: KGHSH and LQKENI. CDR3 size: 17 residues. The DNA for the CDR3 is TGTGCCAGCTCACCGTCGCCGGGACAGAGACACCAATATACGCAGTATTTT. Translated: CASSPSPGQRHQYTQYF.

CDR3 residues: CASSQQAWDTIYF. DNA for the CDR3: TGTGCCAGCAGCCAACAAGCTTGGGACACCATATATTTT. The chain recombines TRBV3-1 (or the pseudogene TRBV3-2) with TRBJ1-3; D not certain. The V end was cut by 2 bases, the J end by 8 bases, with 10 bases between. In germline, CDR1 is LGHDT, CDR2 YNNKEL (reference sequence). CDR3 length: 13 residues.

The chain has TRBV7-2 and TRBJ2-2; unclear D gene. The CDR3 totals 13 residues. Per the germline V gene, CDR1 is SGHTA and CDR2 is FQGNSA. Trimming took off 5 bases at V and 6 bases at J, with 10 bases between the two ends. The CDR3 sequence is CASSRNGPGELFF. The DNA for the CDR3 is TGTGCCAGCAGCCGCAATGGACCCGGGGAGCTGTTTTTT. Full variable domain (missing parts from reference TRBV7-2 and TRBJ2-2): GAGVSQSPSNKVTEKGKDVELRCDPISGHTALYWYRQSLGQGLEFLIYFQGNSAPDKSGLPSDRFSAERTGGSVSTLTIQRTQQEDSAVYLCASSRNGPGELFFGEGSRLTVL.

The chain carries TRBV20-1 and TRBJ2-1; D might be TRBD2 (5 bases). V lost 5 bases and J lost 13, with 15 bases in between. This CDR3 region has 11 residues. In germline, CDR1 is DFQATT, CDR2 SNEGSKA (reference sequence). The CDR3 region is CSAPGKGPQFF. CDR3 nucleotide sequence: TGCAGTGCTCCCGGGAAGGGCCCTCAGTTCTTC.

The rearrangement joins TRBV19 to TRBJ2-5; maybe TRBD1 (6 bases). The length of the CDR3 is 12 residues. V lost 5 bases and J 2 bases, leaving 6 bases between the germline ends. Germline V lookup: CDR1 LNHDA, CDR2 SQIVND (reference sequence). The CDR3: CASSDRQETQYF. For the CDR3, the DNA is TGTGCCAGTAGTGACAGGCAAGAGACCCAGTACTTC.

This clone occurred once. The rearrangement joins TRBV5-4 to TRBJ1-6; D ambiguous. Germline V lookup: CDR1 SGHNT, CDR2 YYREEE (reference sequence). V gave up 4 bases and J gave up 9 bases, with 11 bases separating them. The CDR3 is 13 amino acids. The chain's CDR3 is CASSPAWGSPLHF. DNA of the CDR3: TGTGCCAGCAGCCCTGCTTGGGGTTCACCCCTCCACTTT. Variable domain in full (rest from reference TRBV5-4 and TRBJ1-6): ETGVTQSPTHLIKTRGQQVTLRCSSQSGHNTVSWYQQALGQGPQFIFQYYREEENGRGNFPPRFSGLQFPNYSSELNVNALELDDSALYLCASSPAWGSPLHFGNGTRLTVT.

The V call is TRBV6-5, the J call TRBJ1-3; D is possibly TRBD1 (5 bases). The CDR3 loop spans 15 amino acids. With 6 bases removed from V and 0 bases from J, the gap between germline ends came to 12 bases. The germline gives CDR1 MNHEY, CDR2 SVGAGI. DNA for the CDR3: TGTGCCAGCAGGCTCTATGACAGCTCTGGAAACACCATATATTTT. Its protein is CASRLYDSSGNTIYF.

The chain carries TRBV2 and TRBJ2-1, with TRBD1 matching 7 bases. CDR1 is SNHLY, CDR2 FYNNEI, per germline. V dropped 7 bases and J dropped 7; count of bases not matched to a gene: 10. This CDR3 contains 14 residues. In DNA, the CDR3 is TGTGCCAGCACCATAGACAGGGTCGGAAATGAGCAGTTCTTC. Protein product: CASTIDRVGNEQFF.

CDR3 sequence: CASSQPGSTGELFF. CDR3 sequence (DNA): TGTGCCAGCAGCCAACCCGGGAGCACCGGGGAGCTGTTTTTT. The chain joins TRBV3-1 (or the pseudogene TRBV3-2) to TRBJ2-2, with a weak D call TRBD2 (6 bases). CDR3 length: 14 residues. The ends were cut back, 2 bases at V and 4 bases at J, with 8 bases in the middle. Per the germline V gene, CDR1 is LGHDT and CDR2 is YNNKEL (reference sequence).

V gene TRBV10-3 combines with J gene TRBJ2-2; 10 bases are a match to TRBD1. Trimming cost V 9 bases and J 6 bases; bases outside gene matches: 13. The CDR3 loop spans 16 amino acids. The germline V gene encodes CDR1 ENHRY and CDR2 SYGVKD. CDR3 loop: CAIKLRGTGDPGELFF. Here the CDR3 DNA reads TGTGCCATAAAACTTCGCGGGACAGGGGATCCCGGGGAGCTGTTTTTT.

This clone was counted once. The rearrangement joins TRBV6-2 or TRBV6-3 to TRBJ2-3; 9 positions agree with TRBD2. The V gene end was trimmed by 0 bases and the J gene end by 4 bases; junction bases not matched to a gene: 5. The CDR3 runs to 16 residues. Looked up from germline, CDR1 is MNHEY and CDR2 is SVGEGT. The CDR3: CASSYSTREGSDTQYF. CDR3 DNA sequence: TGTGCCAGCAGTTACTCGACGCGGGAGGGGTCAGATACGCAGTATTTT.

The chain links TRBV4-2 to TRBJ2-3; D is ambiguous. CDR3 size: 14 residues. The germline V gene has CDR1 LGHNA and CDR2 YNFKEQ. The V end was cut by 1 base, the J end by 2 bases, with 7 bases between. CDR3 nucleotide sequence: TGTGCCAGCAGCCAAGGGAAGGACACAGATACGCAGTATTTT. Translated, it gives CASSQGKDTDTQYF.

The chain couples TRBV28 to TRBJ1-5, with D unclear. The germline gives CDR1 MDHEN, CDR2 SYDVKM. This CDR3 is built from 16 residues. V was clipped by 4 bases and J by 2 bases, with 15 bases between them. CDR3 amino acids: CASSSATGFGNQPQHF. Written as DNA, the CDR3 is TGTGCCAGCAGTTCGGCTACGGGTTTCGGCAATCAGCCCCAGCATTTT. Full variable domain (remainder filled in from reference TRBV28 and TRBJ1-5): DVKVTQSSRYLVKRTGEKVFLECVQDMDHENMFWYRQDPGLGLRLIYFSYDVKMKEKGDIPEGYSVSREKKERFSLILESASTNQTSMYLCASSSATGFGNQPQHFGDGTRLSIL.

The V and J genes are TRBV3-1 (or the pseudogene TRBV3-2) and TRBJ2-5; perhaps TRBD1 as D (5 bases). Germline-derived CDR1 and CDR2 are LGHDT and YNNKEL (reference sequence). Trimming pared 3 bases from V and 7 bases from J, leaving 9 bases between. CDR3 length: 12 amino acids. CDR3 DNA: TGTGCCAGCAGCCATGGGCAGGGGACCCAGTACTTC. This translates into CASSHGQGTQYF.

The V call is TRBV3-1 (or the pseudogene TRBV3-2), the J call TRBJ2-5, with D possibly being TRBD2 (7 bases). The germline gives CDR1 LGHDT, CDR2 YNNKEL (reference sequence). V dropped 2 bases and J dropped 6 bases, with 16 bases sitting between them. The length of the CDR3 is 15 residues. The CDR3 reads CASSQRSGGGQTQYF. The CDR3 DNA follows: TGTGCCAGCAGCCAAAGATCGGGGGGCGGACAGACCCAGTACTTC.

The chain recombines TRBV11-2 with TRBJ1-3, with D perhaps TRBD1 (6 bases). V was cut by 5 bases and J by 0 bases, with 14 bases left in between. This CDR3 region has 16 residues. Germline CDR1 reads SGHAT; CDR2 reads FQNNGV. The CDR3 reads CASSHPQGISGNTIYF. The CDR3 nucleotides are TGTGCCAGCAGCCATCCCCAGGGGATCTCTGGAAACACCATATATTTT.

V gene TRBV2 combines with J gene TRBJ2-5; D may be TRBD1 (5 bases). The CDR3 spans 15 residues. Germline CDR1 SNHLY, CDR2 FYNNEI. Trimming left V 8 bases short and J 5 bases short, with 21 bases between. The CDR3 nucleotides read TGTGCCAGCTCCGATGGAAATCAGGGTTTCGAGACCCAGTACTTC. It is translated as CASSDGNQGFETQYF. Supplemented by reference TRBV2 and TRBJ2-5, the full variable domain reads EPEVTQTPSHQVTQMGQEVILRCVPISNHLYFYWYRQILGQKVEFLVSFYNNEISEKSEIFDDQFSVERPDGSNFTLKIRSTKLEDSAMYFCASSDGNQGFETQYFGPGTRLLVL.

The chain employs TRBV10-3 and TRBJ2-2; the match to TRBD2 covers 12 bases. The CDR3 is 16 residues long. The V gene's germline CDR1 is ENHRY and CDR2 SYGVKD. Trimming took 10 bases from V and 0 from J; bases not matched to a gene: 6. CDR3 region: CATRTSGASNTGELFF. In DNA form, the CDR3 reads TGTGCCACCCGGACTAGCGGGGCCTCGAACACCGGGGAGCTGTTTTTT.

The chain links TRBV7-8 to TRBJ2-1; 9 bases fit TRBD1. Germline lookup yields CDR1 SGHVS and CDR2 FQNEAQ. The length of the CDR3 is 17 residues. Trimming cost V 5 bases and J 7 bases; bases outside gene matches: 15. The CDR3 is CASSQGTGLGLDNEQFF. CDR3 in DNA: TGTGCCAGCAGCCAAGGGACAGGGTTGGGGCTGGATAATGAGCAGTTCTTC.

The chain employs TRBV7-9 and TRBJ2-1; D is unclear. CDR1 is SEHNR and CDR2 is FQNEAQ in the germline V gene (reference sequence). CDR3 length: 15 residues. Trimming pared 5 bases from V and 6 bases from J, leaving 17 bases between. The DNA for the CDR3 is TGTGCCAGCAGCCGCGGTTGGCCTCGCTTCAATGAGCAGTTCTTC. Protein product: CASSRGWPRFNEQFF.

The DNA of the CDR3 is TGTGCCAGCAGCGCAACCGGACAGCCCAATCAGCCCCAGCATTTT. This encodes CASSATGQPNQPQHF. The genes are TRBV6-2 or TRBV6-3 and TRBJ1-5; D might be TRBD1 (6 bases). The CDR3 is 15 residues long. The V end was cut by 6 bases, the J end by 3 bases, with 15 bases between. Germline V gene sequence: CDR1 MNHEY, CDR2 SVGEGT.

This clone was counted a single time. The V gene is TRBV9, the J gene TRBJ2-3, with TRBD1 matching 9 bases. The CDR3 totals 15 residues. With V trimmed by 4 bases and J by 6 bases, 9 bases remained unmatched. Germline V lookup: CDR1 SGDLS, CDR2 YYNGEE. The CDR3: CASSPGTGFSDTQYF. The CDR3, as DNA: TGTGCCAGCAGCCCAGGGACAGGGTTCTCCGATACGCAGTATTTT.

J is TRBJ2-1 and V is TRBV3-1 (or the pseudogene TRBV3-2); D is ambiguous. Germline CDR1 reads LGHDT; CDR2 reads YNNKEL (reference sequence). The germline V and J ends were trimmed by 4 bases and 6 bases, with 13 bases remaining between them. This CDR3 contains 14 residues. In DNA form, the CDR3 reads TGTGCCAGCAGCCCTAGACCAAGGTTCAATGAGCAGTTCTTC. This gives the protein CASSPRPRFNEQFF.

The chain carries TRBV18 and TRBJ2-1; the D is unclear. V lost 2 bases and J lost 3, with 17 bases in between. Germline CDR1 reads KGHSH; CDR2 reads LQKENI. The CDR3 sequence is 17 residues long. The CDR3 bases are TGTGCCAGCTCACCAGAGTCTAGAAGGGCGGTCTACAATGAGCAGTTCTTC. It specifies CASSPESRRAVYNEQFF.